The TCR beta chain under discussion was sequenced for a study of T-cell reconstitution after alpha-beta-depleted transplantation in children. Broader study findings: Counts and diversity of T cells one year after transplant came mostly from newly produced T cells. Reportedly, only several hundred clones from non-depleted graft cells drove alpha-beta T-cell counts at about two months. Some patients' high day-60 TCRbeta diversity was traced to surviving recipient T cells and thymic progenitors.

This clonotype is a singleton in its sample. What it recognizes is unknown. Unique molecular identifiers tagged the TCRbeta library. TCRdb re-called the PCR reads through MiXCR, storing one row per CDR3 protein. The sample lists almost 600,000 distinct CDR3 sequences; approximately 30% were seen once. Germline V gene sequence: CDR1 LNHNV, CDR2 YYDKDF (reference sequence). The CDR3 consists of 15 residues. J lost 6 bases, V lost 1 base, and 4 bases had no gene match. The V call is TRBV15, the J call TRBJ2-1, with 9 positions matching TRBD2. This receptor was taken from a boy under three years old with Wiskott-Aldrich syndrome, due to receive a stem cell transplant. Source: PBMCs, taken before TCRalphabeta/CD19-depleted stem cell transplant. The CDR3 DNA is TGTGCCACCAGCAGAGCGTCTAGCGGGACCAATGAGCAGTTCTTC. Its protein product is CATSRASSGTNEQFF.